This T cell receptor beta chain was identified during a study of T cells in narcolepsy. Libraries were prepared by immunoSEQ multiplex PCR; TCRdb keeps only in-frame clonotypes and omits some of them. The data hold 20,000 to 30,000 clones, with just under 85% observed a single time. The CDR3 loop spans 12 amino acids. CDR1 is SGDLS and CDR2 is YYNGEE in the germline V gene. Trimming shortened V by 3 bases and J by 6 bases, and 6 bases separated the two germline ends. This clone occurred a few times. What it binds is not known. Findings and caveats of the study: Comparing one patient's CSF and blood CD4+ clonotypes highlighted HCRT- and TRIB2-specific autoreactive clonotypes.

This receptor was taken from a human donor with narcolepsy. The chain combines TRBV9 with TRBJ2-2; D remains ambiguous. Sequenced sample: CD45RA- memory CD4+ T cells from PBMCs. As DNA, the CDR3 is TGTGCCAGCAGCGCCAAAGCCGGGGAGCTGTTTTTT. It is translated as CASSAKAGELFF.